This T cell receptor beta chain was obtained from a study of T cell responses to AZD1222 COVID-19 vaccine. This CDR3 is built from 12 residues. CDR1 and CDR2 from the germline V gene are SGHRS and YFSETQ. Trimming cost V 4 bases and J 8 bases, with 13 bases left between them. A remark on this clone: Its specificity is not known.

Study observations and caveats: Two AZD1222 administrations were followed by greater Spike-specific TCR breadth and depth.

Generated by immunoSEQ multiplex PCR, the TCRdb table keeps only in-frame clones and is missing some. This sample yields over 85,000 clones, of which about nine tenths are seen a single time; roughly 15% belongs to the top ten. The source is an adult who received the AZD1222 COVID-19 vaccine. The sequencing here drew on peripheral blood, taken 28 days after the second AZD1222 dose. The chain has TRBV5-1 and TRBJ2-7; D unresolved. CDR3: CASSLQDSKQYF. Written as DNA, the CDR3 is TGCGCCAGCAGCCTGCAAGACTCTAAGCAGTACTTC.